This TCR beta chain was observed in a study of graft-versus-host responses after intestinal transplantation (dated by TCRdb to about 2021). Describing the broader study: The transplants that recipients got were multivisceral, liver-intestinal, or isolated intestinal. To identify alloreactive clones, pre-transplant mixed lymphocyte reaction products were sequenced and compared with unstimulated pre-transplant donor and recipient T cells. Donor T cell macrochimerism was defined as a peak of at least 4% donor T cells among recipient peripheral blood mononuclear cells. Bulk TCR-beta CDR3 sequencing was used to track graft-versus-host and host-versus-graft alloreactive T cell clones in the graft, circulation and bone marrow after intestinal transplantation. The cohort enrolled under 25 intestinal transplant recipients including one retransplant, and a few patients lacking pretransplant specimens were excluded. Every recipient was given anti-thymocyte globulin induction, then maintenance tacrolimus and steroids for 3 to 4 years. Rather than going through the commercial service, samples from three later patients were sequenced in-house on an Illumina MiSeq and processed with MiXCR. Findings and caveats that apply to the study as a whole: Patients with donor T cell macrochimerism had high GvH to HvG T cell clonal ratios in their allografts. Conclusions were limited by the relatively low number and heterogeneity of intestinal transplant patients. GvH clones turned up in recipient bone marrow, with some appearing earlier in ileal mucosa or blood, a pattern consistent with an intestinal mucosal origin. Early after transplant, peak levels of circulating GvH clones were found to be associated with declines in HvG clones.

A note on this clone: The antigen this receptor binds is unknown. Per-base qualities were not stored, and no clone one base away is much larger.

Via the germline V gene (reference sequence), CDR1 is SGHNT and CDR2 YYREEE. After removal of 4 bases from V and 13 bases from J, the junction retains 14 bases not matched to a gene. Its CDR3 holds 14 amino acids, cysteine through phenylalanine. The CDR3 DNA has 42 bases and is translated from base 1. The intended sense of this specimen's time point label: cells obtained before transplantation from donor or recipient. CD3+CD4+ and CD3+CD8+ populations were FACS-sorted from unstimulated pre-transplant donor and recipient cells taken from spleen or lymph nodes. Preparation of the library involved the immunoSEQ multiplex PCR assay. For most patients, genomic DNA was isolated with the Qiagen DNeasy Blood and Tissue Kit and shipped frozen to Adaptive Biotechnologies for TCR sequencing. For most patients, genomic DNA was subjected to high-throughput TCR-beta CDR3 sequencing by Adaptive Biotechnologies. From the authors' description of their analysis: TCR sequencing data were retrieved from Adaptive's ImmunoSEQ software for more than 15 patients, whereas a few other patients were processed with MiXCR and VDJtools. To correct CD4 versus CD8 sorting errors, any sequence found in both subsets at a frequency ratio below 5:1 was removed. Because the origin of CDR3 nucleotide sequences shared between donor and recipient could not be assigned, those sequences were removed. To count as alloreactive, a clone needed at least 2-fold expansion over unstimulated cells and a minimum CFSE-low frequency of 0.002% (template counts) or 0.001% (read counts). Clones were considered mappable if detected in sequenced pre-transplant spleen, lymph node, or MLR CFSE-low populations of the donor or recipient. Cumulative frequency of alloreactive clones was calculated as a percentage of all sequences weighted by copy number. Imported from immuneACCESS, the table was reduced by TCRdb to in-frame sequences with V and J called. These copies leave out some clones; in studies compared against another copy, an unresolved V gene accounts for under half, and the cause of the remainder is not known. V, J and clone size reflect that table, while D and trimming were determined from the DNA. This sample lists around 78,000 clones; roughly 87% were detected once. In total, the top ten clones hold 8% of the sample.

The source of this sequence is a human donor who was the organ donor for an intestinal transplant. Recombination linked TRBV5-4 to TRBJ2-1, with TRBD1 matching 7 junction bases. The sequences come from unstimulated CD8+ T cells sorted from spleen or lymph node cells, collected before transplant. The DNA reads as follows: TGTGCCAGCAGCCCGGGACAGTCCCTGGGGGAACAGTTCTTC. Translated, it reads CASSPGQSLGEQFF. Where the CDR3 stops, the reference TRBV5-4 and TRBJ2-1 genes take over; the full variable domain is ETGVTQSPTHLIKTRGQQVTLRCSSQSGHNTVSWYQQALGQGPQFIFQYYREEENGRGNFPPRFSGLQFPNYSSELNVNALELDDSALYLCASSPGQSLGEQFFGPGTRLTVL.